The present T cell receptor (beta chain) was sequenced within a study of early T cells in non-severe SARS-CoV-2 infection. In its sample, this clonotype was seen many times. Each cDNA molecule carried a unique molecular identifier. TCRdb called the 5' RACE reads again in MiXCR, with one record for every CDR3 protein. The sample has 45,000 to 75,000 distinct CDR3 sequences; 8.5% to 10% are singletons. V gave up 1 base and J gave up 3 bases, with 9 bases separating them. Germline V gene data show CDR1 as DFQATT and CDR2 as SNEGSKA (reference sequence). CDR3 length equals 14 residues. The TCR was taken from an adult who was a healthcare worker with PCR-confirmed SARS-CoV-2 infection or an uninfected control (not recorded which). The sequencing input was whole blood. The V call is TRBV20-1, the J call TRBJ2-2; D remains unclear. The CDR3: CSARVAKHTGELFF. The CDR3 DNA is TGCAGTGCTAGAGTGGCGAAGCACACCGGGGAGCTGTTTTTT.